This TCR beta chain was identified in a study of T cell responses to AZD1222 COVID-19 vaccine. Study outcomes and limitations: Clonal diversity was possibly underestimated; the donors were predominantly white British and more often female. Baseline testing showed seropositivity in only six AZD1222 recipients. Increases in Spike-specific TCR breadth and depth were seen after two AZD1222 doses.

In regard to this clone: Its cognate antigen is unknown.

Assay used: immunoSEQ multiplex PCR; TCRdb lists only in-frame clones, some missing. The table shows 100,000 to 120,000 clones, with over 85% occurring only once. From germline, CDR1 is KGHDR and CDR2 SFDVKD. V lost 4 bases to trimming and J lost 3 bases, with 13 bases between them. The CDR3 contains 15 residues. This chain joins TRBV24-1 and TRBJ2-3; the D gene is possibly TRBD1 (6 bases). The receptor was isolated from an adult who received the AZD1222 COVID-19 vaccine. The source material was peripheral blood, sampled 28 days after the second AZD1222 dose. This CDR3 is CATSDTGRATDTQYF. In DNA, the CDR3 is TGTGCCACCAGTGACACAGGGCGGGCGACAGATACGCAGTATTTT.